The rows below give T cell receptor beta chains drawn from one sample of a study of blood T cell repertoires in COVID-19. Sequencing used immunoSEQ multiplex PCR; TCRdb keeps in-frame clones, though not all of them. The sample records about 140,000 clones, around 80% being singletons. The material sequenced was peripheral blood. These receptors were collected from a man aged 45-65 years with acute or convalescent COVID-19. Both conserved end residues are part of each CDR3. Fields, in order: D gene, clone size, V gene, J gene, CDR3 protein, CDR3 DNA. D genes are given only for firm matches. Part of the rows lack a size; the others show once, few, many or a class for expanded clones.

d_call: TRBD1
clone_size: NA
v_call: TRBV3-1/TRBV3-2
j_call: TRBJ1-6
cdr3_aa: CASSYRGGNSPLHF
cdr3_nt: TGTGCCAGCAGCTACAGGGGAGGCAATTCACCCCTCCACTTT

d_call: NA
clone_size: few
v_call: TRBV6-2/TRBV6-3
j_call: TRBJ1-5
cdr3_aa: CASSSWGDQPQHF
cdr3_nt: TGTGCCAGCAGCTCCTGGGGAGATCAGCCCCAGCATTTT

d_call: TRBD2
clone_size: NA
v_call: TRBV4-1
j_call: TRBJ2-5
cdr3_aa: CASSQSTSGGSETQYF
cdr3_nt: TGCGCCAGCAGCCAGTCGACTAGCGGGGGGAGTGAGACCCAGTACTTC

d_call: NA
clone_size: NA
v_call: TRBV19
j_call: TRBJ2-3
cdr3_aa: CASMLQGNTDTQYF
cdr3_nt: TGTGCCAGTATGCTACAGGGAAACACAGATACGCAGTATTTT

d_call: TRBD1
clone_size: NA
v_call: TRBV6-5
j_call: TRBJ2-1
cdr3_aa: CASRRTGGQGEQFF
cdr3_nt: TGTGCCAGCAGGAGGACAGGGGGCCAGGGTGAGCAGTTCTTC

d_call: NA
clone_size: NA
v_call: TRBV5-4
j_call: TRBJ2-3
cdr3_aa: CASSYDRSGTDTQYF
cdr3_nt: TGTGCCAGCAGTTACGACAGGAGTGGTACAGATACGCAGTATTTT

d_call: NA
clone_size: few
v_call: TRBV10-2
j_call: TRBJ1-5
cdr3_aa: CASSESGGKDQPQHF
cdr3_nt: TGCGCCAGCAGTGAGTCGGGCGGGAAGGATCAGCCCCAGCATTTT

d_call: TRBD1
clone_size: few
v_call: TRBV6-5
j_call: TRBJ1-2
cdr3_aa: CASRSPSTGAYGYTF
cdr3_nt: TGTGCCAGCAGATCTCCGTCAACAGGGGCCTATGGCTACACCTTC

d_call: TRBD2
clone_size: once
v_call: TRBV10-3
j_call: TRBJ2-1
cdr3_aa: CAISEAASGYNEQFF
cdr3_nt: TGTGCCATCAGTGAGGCGGCTAGCGGGTACAATGAGCAGTTCTTC

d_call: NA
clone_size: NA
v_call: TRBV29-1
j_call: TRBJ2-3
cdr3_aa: CSAEGADTQYF
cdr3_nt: TGCAGCGCAGAAGGGGCAGATACGCAGTATTTT

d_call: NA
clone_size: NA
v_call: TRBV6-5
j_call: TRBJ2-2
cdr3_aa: CASRQGRHGELFF
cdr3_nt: TGTGCCAGCAGGCAGGGTAGGCACGGGGAGCTGTTTTTT

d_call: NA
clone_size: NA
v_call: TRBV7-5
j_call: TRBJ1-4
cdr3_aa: CARREGEGDNEKLFF
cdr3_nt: TGTGCCAGAAGGGAGGGGGAGGGAGATAATGAAAAACTGTTTTTT

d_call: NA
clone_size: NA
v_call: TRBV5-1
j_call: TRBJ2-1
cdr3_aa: CASSRGEVTLYNEQFF
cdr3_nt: TGCGCCAGCAGCCGTGGTGAGGTTACTCTATACAATGAGCAGTTCTTC

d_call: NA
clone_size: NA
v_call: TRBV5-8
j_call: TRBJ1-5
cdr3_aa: CASTQGDNQPQHF
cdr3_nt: TGTGCCAGCACCCAGGGTGACAATCAGCCCCAGCATTTT

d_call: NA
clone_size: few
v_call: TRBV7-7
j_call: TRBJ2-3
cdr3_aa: CASSLFFSGTDTQYF
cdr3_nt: TGTGCCAGCAGCTTATTTTTCTCGGGAACAGATACGCAGTATTTT

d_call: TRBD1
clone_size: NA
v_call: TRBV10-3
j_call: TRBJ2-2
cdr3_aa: CAIRGTGGSGTGELFF
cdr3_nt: TGTGCCATCAGAGGGACAGGGGGAAGTGGCACCGGGGAGCTGTTTTTT

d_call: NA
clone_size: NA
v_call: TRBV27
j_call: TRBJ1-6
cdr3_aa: CASSFVGSSYNSPLHF
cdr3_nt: TGTGCCAGCAGTTTCGTTGGGAGCTCCTATAATTCACCCCTCCACTTT

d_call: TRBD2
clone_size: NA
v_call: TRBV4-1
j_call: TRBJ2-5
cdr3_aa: CASSQSGGALETQYF
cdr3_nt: TGCGCCAGCAGCCAAAGCGGGGGGGCACTTGAGACCCAGTACTTC